This T cell receptor beta chain was retrieved from a study of blood T cell repertoires in COVID-19. Study-level information: Acute and convalescent COVID-19 samples came from the United States, Italy and Spain. In each case, the material was cDNA or gDNA derived from T cells, B-cell-depleted T cells, or PBMCs.

Enrollment of patients from Seattle took place during active infection, with longitudinal follow-up. There are a few counts of this clone. Deletions cut 3 bases from V and 7 bases from J, with 16 bases between. CDR1 MGHRA and CDR2 YSYEKL come from the germline V gene. The CDR3 consists of 16 residues. Method: immunoSEQ multiplex PCR; TCRdb's copy keeps in-frame clones and lacks some. The sample lists 150,000 to 200,000 clones; 84% were seen once. This chain connects TRBV4-1 to TRBJ1-6; D is possibly TRBD1 (6 bases). The specimen sequenced was peripheral blood. This sequence originates from a woman aged 70-85 years with COVID-19, enrolled during active disease. CDR3 sequence (DNA): TGCGCCAGCAGCCAGATCACAGGGCAAGGCAATTCACCCCTCCACTTT. Translating it yields CASSQITGQGNSPLHF.